This T cell receptor beta chain was retrieved from a study of blood T cell repertoires in COVID-19. Per the original methods: Amplifying reference gene primers gave estimates of nucleated cell counts. Produced via immunoSEQ multiplex PCR; TCRdb's table is partial and in-frame only. V and J calls and clone size are copied from that table; D and trimming were computed from the DNA. The sample records 140,000 to 150,000 clones, more than 85% being singletons. The clonotype originates from a man in his 60s with active or convalescent COVID-19. Sequencing input: peripheral blood.

In nucleotides, the CDR3 is TGTGCCAGTGAGGCGGGGGACTCCTACGAGCAGTACTTC. This sequence encodes CASEAGDSYEQYF. The chain carries TRBV6-6 and TRBJ2-7, with 7 nucleotides matching TRBD2. The germline CDR1 and CDR2 sequences are MNHNY and SVGAGI (reference sequence). With V trimmed by 9 bases and J by 0 bases, 5 bases remained unmatched. CDR3 size: 13 residues.